The sample holds one count of the clone carrying this T cell receptor beta chain. Assay: immunoSEQ multiplex PCR; the TCRdb copy retains only in-frame clones and omits some. In the table there are some 190,000 clones, about 80% of which are singletons. The sample comes from a study of blood T cell repertoires in COVID-19. Germline CDR1 ENHRY, CDR2 SYGVKD. The V gene end was trimmed by 6 bases and the J gene end by 1 base; junction bases not matched to a gene: 9. The CDR3 contains 15 residues. The specimen sequenced was PBMCs or T cells enriched from blood (not recorded which). This chain uses TRBV10-3 with TRBJ2-7; 7 bases line up with TRBD1. This TCR derives from a man in his 60s who had been exposed to COVID-19. The CDR3 is CAIRKITGVSYEQYF. For the CDR3, the DNA is TGTGCCATCAGAAAAATCACAGGGGTTTCCTACGAGCAGTACTTC.